This TCR beta chain appears in the sequencing data of a study of blood T cells in healthy people across ages. A second 7 to 11 cycle PCR used barcoded and J-beta primers. MiXCR, applied by TCRdb to the 5' RACE reads, yields one record per CDR3 protein. The data contain 1.5 million to 2 million distinct CDR3 sequences, roughly 50% of them singletons. After removal of 4 bases from V and 5 bases from J, the junction contained 2 bases not matched to a gene. The CDR3 sequence is 12 residues long. Germline V gene sequence: CDR1 DFQATT, CDR2 SNEGSKA (reference sequence). The gene calls are TRBV20-1 and TRBJ2-7; the match to TRBD2 covers 10 bases. The source is a woman in her forties in good health. The sequenced material came from blood. CDR3 nucleotides: TGCAGTGCTAAGCGGGGGGGCCACGAGCAGTACTTC. Amino acid sequence: CSAKRGGHEQYF.